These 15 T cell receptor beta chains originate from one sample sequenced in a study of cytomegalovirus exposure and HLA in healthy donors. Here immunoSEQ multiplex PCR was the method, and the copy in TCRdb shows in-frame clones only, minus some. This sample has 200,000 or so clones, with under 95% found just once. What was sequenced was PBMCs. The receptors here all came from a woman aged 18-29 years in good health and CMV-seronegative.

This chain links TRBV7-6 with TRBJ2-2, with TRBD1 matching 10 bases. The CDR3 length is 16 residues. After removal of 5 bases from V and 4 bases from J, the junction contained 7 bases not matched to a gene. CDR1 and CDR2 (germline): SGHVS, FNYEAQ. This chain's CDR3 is CASSRPGTGVTGELFF. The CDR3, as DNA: TGTGCCAGCAGCCGACCCGGGACAGGGGTCACCGGGGAGCTGTTTTTT.

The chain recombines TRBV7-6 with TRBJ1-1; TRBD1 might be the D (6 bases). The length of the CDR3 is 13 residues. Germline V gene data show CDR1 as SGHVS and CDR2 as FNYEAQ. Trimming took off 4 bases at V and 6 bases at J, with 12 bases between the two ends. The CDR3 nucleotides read TGTGCCAGCAGCTCAGTAAGACAGGCTGAAGCTTTCTTT. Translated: CASSSVRQAEAFF.

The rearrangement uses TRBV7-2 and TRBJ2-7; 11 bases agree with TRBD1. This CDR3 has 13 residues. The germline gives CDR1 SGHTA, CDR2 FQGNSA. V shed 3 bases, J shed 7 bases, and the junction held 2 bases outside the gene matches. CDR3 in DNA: TGTGCCAGCAGCTTGGACAGGGGGCTGGAGCAGTACTTC. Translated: CASSLDRGLEQYF. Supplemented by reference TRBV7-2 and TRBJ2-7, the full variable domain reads GAGVSQSPSNKVTEKGKDVELRCDPISGHTALYWYRQSLGQGLEFLIYFQGNSAPDKSGLPSDRFSAERTGGSVSTLTIQRTQQEDSAVYLCASSLDRGLEQYFGPGTRLTVT.

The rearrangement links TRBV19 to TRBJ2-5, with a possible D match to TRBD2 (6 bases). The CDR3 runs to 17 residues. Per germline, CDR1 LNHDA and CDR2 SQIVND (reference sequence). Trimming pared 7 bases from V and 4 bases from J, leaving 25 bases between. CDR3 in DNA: TGTGCCAGTATGCGGTGGCGGCGGGAATCTCCCCGAGAGACCCAGTACTTC. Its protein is CASMRWRRESPRETQYF.

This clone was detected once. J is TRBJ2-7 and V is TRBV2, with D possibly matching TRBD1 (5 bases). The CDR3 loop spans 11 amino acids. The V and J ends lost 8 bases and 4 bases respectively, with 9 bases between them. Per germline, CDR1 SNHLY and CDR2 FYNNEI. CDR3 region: CASGQGYEQYF. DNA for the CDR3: TGTGCCAGCGGTCAGGGATACGAGCAGTACTTC.

The CDR3 DNA follows: TGTGCCAGCAGCGAAACACAGGCGTTTGTTGGAAATGAGCAGTTCTTC. Protein: CASSETQAFVGNEQFF. The chain employs TRBV7-8 and TRBJ2-1, with D maybe TRBD1 (5 bases). The germline gives CDR1 SGHVS, CDR2 FQNEAQ. The CDR3 spans 16 residues. V lost 5 bases and J lost 7, with 21 bases in between.

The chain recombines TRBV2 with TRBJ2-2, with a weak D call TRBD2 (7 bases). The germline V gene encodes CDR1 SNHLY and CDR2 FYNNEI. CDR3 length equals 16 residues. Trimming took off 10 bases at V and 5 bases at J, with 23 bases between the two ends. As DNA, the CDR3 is TGTGCCACCCAAGGGGGGGTCTCGCGGGAGACCGGGGAGCTGTTTTTT. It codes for CATQGGVSRETGELFF.

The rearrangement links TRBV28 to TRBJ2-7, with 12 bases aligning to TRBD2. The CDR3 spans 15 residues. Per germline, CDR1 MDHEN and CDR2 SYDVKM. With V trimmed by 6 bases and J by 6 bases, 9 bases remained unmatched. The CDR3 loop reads CASRPGLAGLSEQYF. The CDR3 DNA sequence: TGTGCCAGCAGGCCGGGACTAGCGGGTTTGAGCGAGCAGTACTTC.

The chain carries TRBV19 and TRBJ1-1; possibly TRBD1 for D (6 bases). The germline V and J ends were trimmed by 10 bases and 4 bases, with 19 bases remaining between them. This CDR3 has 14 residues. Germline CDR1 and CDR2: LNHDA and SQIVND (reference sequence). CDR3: CATQGIWPGTEAFF. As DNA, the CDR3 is TGTGCCACCCAGGGGATTTGGCCCGGCACTGAAGCTTTCTTT.

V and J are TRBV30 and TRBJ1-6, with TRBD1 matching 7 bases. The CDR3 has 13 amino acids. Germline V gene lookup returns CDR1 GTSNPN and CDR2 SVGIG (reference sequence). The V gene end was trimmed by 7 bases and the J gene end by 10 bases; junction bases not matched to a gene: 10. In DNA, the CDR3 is TGTGCCTCTAAACTTGCAGGGGGATCACCCCTCCACTTT. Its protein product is CASKLAGGSPLHF.

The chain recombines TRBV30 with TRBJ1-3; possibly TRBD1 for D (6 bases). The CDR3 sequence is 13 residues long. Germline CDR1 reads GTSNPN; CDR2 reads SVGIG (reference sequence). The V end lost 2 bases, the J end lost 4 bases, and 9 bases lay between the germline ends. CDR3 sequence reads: CAWSMGAGNTIYF. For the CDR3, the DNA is TGTGCCTGGAGTATGGGGGCGGGAAACACCATATATTTT.

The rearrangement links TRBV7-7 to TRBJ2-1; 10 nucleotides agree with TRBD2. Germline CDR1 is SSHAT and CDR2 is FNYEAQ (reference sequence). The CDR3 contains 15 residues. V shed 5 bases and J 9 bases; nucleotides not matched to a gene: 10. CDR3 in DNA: TGTGCCAGCAGCCCTAGCGGGAGTATAGGCGGTGAGCAGTTCTTC. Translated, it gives CASSPSGSIGGEQFF.

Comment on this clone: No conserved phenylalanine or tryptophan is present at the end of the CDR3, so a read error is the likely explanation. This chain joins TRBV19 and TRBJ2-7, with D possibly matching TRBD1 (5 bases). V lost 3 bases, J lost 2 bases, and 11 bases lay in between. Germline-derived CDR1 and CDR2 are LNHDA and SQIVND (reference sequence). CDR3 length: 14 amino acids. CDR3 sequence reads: CASSIGAVPYEQYL. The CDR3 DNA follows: TGTGCCAGTAGTATTGGGGCCGTTCCCTACGAGCAGTACCTC.

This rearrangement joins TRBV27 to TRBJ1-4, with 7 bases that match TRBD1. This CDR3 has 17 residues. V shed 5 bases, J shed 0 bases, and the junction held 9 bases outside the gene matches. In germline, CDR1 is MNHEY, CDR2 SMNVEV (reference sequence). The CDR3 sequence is CASSTGPGQATNEKLFF. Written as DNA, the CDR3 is TGTGCCAGCAGTACTGGGCCCGGACAGGCAACTAATGAAAAACTGTTTTTT.

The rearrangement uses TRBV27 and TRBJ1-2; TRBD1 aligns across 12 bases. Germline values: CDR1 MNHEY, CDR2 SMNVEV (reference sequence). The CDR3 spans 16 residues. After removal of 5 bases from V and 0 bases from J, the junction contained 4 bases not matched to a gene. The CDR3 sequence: CASSRDRGLSNYGYTF. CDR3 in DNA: TGTGCCAGCAGTCGGGACAGGGGGCTTTCTAACTATGGCTACACCTTC.